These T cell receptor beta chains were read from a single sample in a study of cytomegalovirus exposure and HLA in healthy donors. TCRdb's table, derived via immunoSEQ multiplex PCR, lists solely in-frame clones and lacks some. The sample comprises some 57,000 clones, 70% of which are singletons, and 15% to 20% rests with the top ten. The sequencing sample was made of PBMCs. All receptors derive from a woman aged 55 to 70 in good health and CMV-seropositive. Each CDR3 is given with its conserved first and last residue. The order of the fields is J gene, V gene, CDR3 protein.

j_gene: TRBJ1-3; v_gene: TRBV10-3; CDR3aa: CAISPLGGTVIYF
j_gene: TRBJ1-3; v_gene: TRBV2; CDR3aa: CATSTDSGNTIYF
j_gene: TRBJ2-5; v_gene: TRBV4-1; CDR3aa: CASSAAGAETQYF
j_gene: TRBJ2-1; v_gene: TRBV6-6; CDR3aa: CASSSLPGGGDNEQFF
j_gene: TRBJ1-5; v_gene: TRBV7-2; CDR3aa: CASSVGAGNQPQHF
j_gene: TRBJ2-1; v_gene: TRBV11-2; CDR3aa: CASSLSAPDRGNEQFF
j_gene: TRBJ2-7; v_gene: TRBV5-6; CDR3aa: CASSIGPGYSYEQYF
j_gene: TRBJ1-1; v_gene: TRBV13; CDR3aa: CASSTLGQVSSEAFF
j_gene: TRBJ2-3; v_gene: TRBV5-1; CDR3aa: CASSRTSGEPDTQYF
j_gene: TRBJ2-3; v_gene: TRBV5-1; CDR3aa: CASSFASDETDTQYF
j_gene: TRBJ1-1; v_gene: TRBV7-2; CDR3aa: CASSWNGNMNTEAFF
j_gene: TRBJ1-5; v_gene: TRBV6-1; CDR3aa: CASSEGAGLQYQPQHF
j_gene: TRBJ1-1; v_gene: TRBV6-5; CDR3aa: CASRPSGTDNTEAFF
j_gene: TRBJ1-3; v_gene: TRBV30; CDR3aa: CAWSGGTASGNTIYF
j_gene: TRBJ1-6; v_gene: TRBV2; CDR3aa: CASSWGGNSPLHF
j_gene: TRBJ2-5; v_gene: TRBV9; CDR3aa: CASSISLGGRGQETQYF
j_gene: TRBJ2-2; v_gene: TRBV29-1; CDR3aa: CSVRGGIPNTGELFF
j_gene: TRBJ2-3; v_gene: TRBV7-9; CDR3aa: CASSSVAGRSTDTQYF
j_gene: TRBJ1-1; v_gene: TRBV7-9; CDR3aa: CSSSRYRDRLNTEAFF
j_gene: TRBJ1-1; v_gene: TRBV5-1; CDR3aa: CASVREELNTEAFF
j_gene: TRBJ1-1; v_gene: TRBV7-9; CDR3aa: CASSWGDRVTEAFF
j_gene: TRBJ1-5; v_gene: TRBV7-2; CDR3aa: CASSLFSGAVGPQHF
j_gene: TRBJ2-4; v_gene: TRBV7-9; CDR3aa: CASSLAGVEAKNIQYF
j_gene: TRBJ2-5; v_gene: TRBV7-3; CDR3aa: CASSPGTSGVETQYF
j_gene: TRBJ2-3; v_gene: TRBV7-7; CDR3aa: CASSPTGQHTDTQYF
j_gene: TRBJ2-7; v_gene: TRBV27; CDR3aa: CASSHGGNEQYF
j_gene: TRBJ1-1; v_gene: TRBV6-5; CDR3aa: CASSMQGNSFF
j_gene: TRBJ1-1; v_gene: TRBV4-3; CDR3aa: CASSQRTANTEAFF
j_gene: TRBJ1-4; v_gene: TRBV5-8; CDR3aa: CASNWGQGGEKLSF
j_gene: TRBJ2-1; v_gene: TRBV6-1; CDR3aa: CATQRDESYNEQFF
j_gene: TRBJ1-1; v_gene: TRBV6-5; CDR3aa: CASNLDRATEAFF
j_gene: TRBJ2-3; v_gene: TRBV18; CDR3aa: CASSPLSRTISTDTQYF
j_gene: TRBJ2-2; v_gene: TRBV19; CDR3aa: CASSIGAGNTGELFF